This TCR beta chain was identified in a study of spatial heterogeneity in lung cancer. Every TCR cDNA molecule carried a tag that served as a unique molecular identifier. TCRdb ran MiXCR on the 5' RACE reads and lists one entry per CDR3 protein. The sample has about 100,000 distinct CDR3 sequences, roughly 21% seen once; the top ten hold 20% to 25%. Time point meaning: blood at routine non-recurrence follow-up after resection. This specimen consisted of PBMCs, obtained at follow-up. This clonotype was obtained from a male donor with early-stage non-small cell lung cancer.

Here the CDR3 reads CSVRKGLADYNEQFF. In DNA, the CDR3 is TGCAGCGTCCGAAAAGGACTAGCGGACTACAATGAGCAGTTCTTC. The V and J genes are TRBV29-1 and TRBJ2-1, with 10 positions matching TRBD2. This CDR3 is 15 amino acids long. CDR1 is SQVTM and CDR2 is ANQGSEA in the germline V gene. After removal of 6 bases from V and 3 bases from J, the junction contained 8 bases not matched to a gene.